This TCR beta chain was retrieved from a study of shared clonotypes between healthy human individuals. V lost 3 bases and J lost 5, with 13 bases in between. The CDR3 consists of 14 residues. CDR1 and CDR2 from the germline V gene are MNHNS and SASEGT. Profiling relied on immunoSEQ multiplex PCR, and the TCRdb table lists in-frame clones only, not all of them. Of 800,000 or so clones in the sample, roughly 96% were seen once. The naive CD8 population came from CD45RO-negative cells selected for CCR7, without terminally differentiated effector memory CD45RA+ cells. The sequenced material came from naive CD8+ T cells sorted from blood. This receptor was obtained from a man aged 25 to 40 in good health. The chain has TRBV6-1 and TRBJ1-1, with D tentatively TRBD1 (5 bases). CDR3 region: CASSDSAGGTEAFF. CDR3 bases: TGTGCCAGCAGTGATTCGGCCGGGGGGACTGAAGCTTTCTTT.